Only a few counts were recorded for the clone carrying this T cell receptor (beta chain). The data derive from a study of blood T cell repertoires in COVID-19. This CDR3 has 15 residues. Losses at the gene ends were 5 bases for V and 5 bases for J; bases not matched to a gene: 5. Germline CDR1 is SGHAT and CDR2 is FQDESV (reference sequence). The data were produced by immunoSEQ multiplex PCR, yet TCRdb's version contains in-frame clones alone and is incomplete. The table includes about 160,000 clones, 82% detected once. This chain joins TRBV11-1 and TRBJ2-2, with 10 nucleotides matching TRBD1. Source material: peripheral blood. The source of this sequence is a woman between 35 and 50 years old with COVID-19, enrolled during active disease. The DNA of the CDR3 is TGTGCCAGCAGCAAGACAGGGGGCGGTACCGGGGAGCTGTTTTTT. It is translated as CASSKTGGGTGELFF.